Described below is a single TCR beta chain sequence and its context. Authors' processing steps: Estimated nucleated cell counts came from reference gene primer amplification. The repertoire was sequenced with immunoSEQ multiplex PCR; TCRdb's copy has only in-frame clones and lacks some. D and trimming were read from the DNA, whereas the V and J calls and clone size are those reported in that table. The table includes 200,000 to 300,000 clones, about four fifths detected once. The record originates from a study of blood T cell repertoires in COVID-19. About the research overall: Collection of acute and convalescent COVID-19 samples took place in the United States, Italy and Spain. T cells, B-cell-depleted T cells, or PBMCs provided the cDNA or gDNA that served as material.

V trimming: 5 bases; J trimming: 5 bases; junction bases outside the gene matches: 7. This CDR3 comprises 15 residues. CDR1 and CDR2 (germline): LNHDA, SQIVND (reference sequence). The sample comprised peripheral blood. The chain uses TRBV19 and TRBJ2-1; 9 bases align to TRBD2. This clonotype originated in a man older than 75 with acute or convalescent COVID-19. CDR3 nucleotide sequence: TGTGCCAGTAGTCCCTCTAGCGGGGCTAACAATGAGCAGTTCTTC. Amino acids: CASSPSSGANNEQFF.